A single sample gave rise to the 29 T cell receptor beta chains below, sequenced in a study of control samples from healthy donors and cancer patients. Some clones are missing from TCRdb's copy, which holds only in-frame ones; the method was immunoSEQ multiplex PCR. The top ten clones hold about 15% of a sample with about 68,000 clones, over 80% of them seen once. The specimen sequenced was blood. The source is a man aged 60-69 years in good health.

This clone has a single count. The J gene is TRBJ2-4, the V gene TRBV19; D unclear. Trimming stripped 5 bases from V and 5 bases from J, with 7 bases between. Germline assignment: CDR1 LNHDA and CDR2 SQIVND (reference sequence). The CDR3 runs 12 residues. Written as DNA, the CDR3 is TGTGCCAGTAGTGGCGGAGAAAACATTCAGTACTTC. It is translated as CASSGGENIQYF.

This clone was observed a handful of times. The CDR3 loop is CASSPSGRSTDTQYF. The CDR3 DNA reads as TGTGCCAGCAGCCCTAGCGGGAGGAGCACAGATACGCAGTATTTT. This chain connects TRBV5-4 to TRBJ2-3, with TRBD2 matching over 11 bases. The V segment lost 4 bases and the J segment 0 bases; nucleotides outside the gene matches: 1. The CDR3 sequence is 15 residues long. Germline CDR1 is SGHNT and CDR2 is YYREEE (reference sequence). Filled out from reference TRBV5-4 and TRBJ2-3, the complete variable domain reads ETGVTQSPTHLIKTRGQQVTLRCSSQSGHNTVSWYQQALGQGPQFIFQYYREEENGRGNFPPRFSGLQFPNYSSELNVNALELDDSALYLCASSPSGRSTDTQYFGPGTRLTVL.

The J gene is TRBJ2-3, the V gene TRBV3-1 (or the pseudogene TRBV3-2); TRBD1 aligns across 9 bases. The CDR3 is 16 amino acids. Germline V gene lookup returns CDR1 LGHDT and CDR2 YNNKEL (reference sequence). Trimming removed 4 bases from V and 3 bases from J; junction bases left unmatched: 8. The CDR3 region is CASSRVTGGVTDTQYF. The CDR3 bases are TGTGCCAGCAGCCGAGTAACAGGGGGCGTTACAGATACGCAGTATTTT.

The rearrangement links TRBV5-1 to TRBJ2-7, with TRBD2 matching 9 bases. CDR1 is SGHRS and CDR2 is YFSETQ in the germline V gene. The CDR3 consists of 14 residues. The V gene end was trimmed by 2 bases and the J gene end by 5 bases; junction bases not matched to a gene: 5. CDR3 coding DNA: TGCGCCAGCAGCTTTAGCGGGAGTGGGGACGAGCAGTACTTC. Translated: CASSFSGSGDEQYF.

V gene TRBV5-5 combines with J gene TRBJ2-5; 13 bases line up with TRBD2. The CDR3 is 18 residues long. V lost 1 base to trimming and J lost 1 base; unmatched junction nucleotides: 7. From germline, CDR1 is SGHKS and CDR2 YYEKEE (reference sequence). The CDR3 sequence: CASSLRTSGRGVQETQYF. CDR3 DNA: TGTGCCAGCAGCTTGAGGACTAGCGGGAGAGGGGTCCAAGAGACCCAGTACTTC.

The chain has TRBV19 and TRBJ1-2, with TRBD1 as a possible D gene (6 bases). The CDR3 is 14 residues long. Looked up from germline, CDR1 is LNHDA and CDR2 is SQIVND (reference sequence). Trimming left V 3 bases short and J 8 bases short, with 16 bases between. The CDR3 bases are TGTGCCAGTAGTATGGGGGCGATAAAGGGCGGCTACACCTTC. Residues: CASSMGAIKGGYTF.

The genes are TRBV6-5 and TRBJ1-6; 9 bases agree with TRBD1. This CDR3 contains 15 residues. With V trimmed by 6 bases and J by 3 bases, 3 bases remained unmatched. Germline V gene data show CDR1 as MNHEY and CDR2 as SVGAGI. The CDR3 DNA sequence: TGTGCCAGCAGACCGGGACAGGGCTATAATTCACCCCTCCACTTT. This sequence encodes CASRPGQGYNSPLHF.

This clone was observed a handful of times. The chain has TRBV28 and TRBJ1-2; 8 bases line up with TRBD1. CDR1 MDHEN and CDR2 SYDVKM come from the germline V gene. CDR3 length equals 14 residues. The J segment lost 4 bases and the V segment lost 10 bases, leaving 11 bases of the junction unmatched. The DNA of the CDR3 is TGTGCCATCCTCGAGGGGGACAGGACCTATGGCTACACCTTC. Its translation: CAILEGDRTYGYTF.

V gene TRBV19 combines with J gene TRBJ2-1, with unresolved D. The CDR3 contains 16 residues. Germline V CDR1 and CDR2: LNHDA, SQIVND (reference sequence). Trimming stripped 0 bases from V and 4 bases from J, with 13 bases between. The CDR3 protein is CASSIDLRTRYNEQFF. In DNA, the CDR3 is TGTGCCAGTAGTATAGATCTCCGCACGCGATACAATGAGCAGTTCTTC. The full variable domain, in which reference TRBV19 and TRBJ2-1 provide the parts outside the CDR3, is DGGITQSPKYLFRKEGQNVTLSCEQNLNHDAMYWYRQDPGQGLRLIYYSQIVNDFQKGDIAEGYSVSREKKESFPLTVTSAQKNPTAFYLCASSIDLRTRYNEQFFGPGTRLTVL.

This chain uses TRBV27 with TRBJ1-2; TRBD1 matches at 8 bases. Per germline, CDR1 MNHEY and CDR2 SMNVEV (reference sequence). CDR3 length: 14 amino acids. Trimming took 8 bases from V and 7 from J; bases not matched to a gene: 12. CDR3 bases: TGTGCCAGCGGGAACTCAGGACAGGGCCGTGGCTACACCTTC. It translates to CASGNSGQGRGYTF.

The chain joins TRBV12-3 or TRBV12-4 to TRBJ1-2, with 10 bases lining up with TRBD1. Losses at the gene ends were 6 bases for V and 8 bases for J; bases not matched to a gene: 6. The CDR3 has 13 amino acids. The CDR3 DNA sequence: TGTGCCAGCAGAATCGACAGGGGGCTAGGCTACACCTTC. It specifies CASRIDRGLGYTF.

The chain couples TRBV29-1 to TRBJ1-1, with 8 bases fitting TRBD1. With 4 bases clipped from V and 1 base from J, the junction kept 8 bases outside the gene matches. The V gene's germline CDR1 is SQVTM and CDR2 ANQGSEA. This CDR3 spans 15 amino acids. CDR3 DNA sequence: TGCAGCGTTGGGACAGGGCCCACCTCGAACACTGAAGCTTTCTTT. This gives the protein CSVGTGPTSNTEAFF.

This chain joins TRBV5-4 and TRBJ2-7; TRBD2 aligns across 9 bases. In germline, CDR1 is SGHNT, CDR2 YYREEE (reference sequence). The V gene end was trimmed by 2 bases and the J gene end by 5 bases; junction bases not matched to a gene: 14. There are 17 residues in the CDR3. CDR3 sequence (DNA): TGTGCCAGCAGCTTAGGTCTTTTGGGACTAGCCGGGAACGAGCAGTACTTC. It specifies CASSLGLLGLAGNEQYF. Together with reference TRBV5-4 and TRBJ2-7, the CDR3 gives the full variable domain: ETGVTQSPTHLIKTRGQQVTLRCSSQSGHNTVSWYQQALGQGPQFIFQYYREEENGRGNFPPRFSGLQFPNYSSELNVNALELDDSALYLCASSLGLLGLAGNEQYFGPGTRLTVT.

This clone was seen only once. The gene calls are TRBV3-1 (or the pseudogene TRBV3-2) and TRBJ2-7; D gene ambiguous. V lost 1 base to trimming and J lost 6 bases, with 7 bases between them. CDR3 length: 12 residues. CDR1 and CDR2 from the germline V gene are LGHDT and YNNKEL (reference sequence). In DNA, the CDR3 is TGTGCCAGCAGCCAAGCCGATGGCGAGCAGTACTTC. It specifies CASSQADGEQYF.

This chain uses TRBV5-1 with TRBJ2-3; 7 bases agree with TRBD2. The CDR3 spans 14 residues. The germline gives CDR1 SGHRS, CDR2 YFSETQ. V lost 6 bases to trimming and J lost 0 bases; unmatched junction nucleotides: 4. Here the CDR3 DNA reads TGCGCCAGCATGGATAGCGGGAGCACAGATACGCAGTATTTT. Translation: CASMDSGSTDTQYF.

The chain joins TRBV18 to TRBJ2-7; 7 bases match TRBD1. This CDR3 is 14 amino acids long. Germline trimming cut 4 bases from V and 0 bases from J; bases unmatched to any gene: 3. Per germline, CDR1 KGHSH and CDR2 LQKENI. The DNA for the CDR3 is TGTGCCAGCTCACGAAACAGGGGCTCCTACGAGCAGTACTTC. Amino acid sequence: CASSRNRGSYEQYF.

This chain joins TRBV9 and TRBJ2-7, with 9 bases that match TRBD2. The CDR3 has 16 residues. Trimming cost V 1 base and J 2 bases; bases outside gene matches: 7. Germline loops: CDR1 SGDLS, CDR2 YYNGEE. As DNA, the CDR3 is TGTGCCAGCAGCGTATCAGCGGGAGGCCCTACCTACGAGCAGTACTTC. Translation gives CASSVSAGGPTYEQYF.

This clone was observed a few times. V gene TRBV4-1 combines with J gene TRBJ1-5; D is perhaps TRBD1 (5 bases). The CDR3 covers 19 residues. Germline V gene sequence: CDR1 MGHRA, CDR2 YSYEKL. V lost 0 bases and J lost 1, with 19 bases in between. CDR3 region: CASSQDFSRRTLSNQPQHF. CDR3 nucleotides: TGCGCCAGCAGCCAAGATTTTTCTAGGCGGACACTGAGCAATCAGCCCCAGCATTTT.

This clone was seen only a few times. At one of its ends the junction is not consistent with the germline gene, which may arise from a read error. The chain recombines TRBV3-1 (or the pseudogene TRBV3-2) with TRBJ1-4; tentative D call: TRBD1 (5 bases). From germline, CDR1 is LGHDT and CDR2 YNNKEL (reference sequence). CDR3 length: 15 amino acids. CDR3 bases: TGTGCCACCAGCATTCTACGGGGGGCTAATGAAAAACTGTTTTTT. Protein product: CATSILRGANEKLFF.

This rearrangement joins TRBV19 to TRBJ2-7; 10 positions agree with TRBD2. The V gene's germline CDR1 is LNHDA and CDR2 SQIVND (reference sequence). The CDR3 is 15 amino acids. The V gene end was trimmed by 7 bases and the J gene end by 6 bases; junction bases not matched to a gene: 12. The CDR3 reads CASTASGRASAEQYF. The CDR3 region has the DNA TGTGCCAGTACCGCCAGCGGGAGGGCCAGTGCCGAGCAGTACTTC. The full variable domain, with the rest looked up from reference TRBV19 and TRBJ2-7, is DGGITQSPKYLFRKEGQNVTLSCEQNLNHDAMYWYRQDPGQGLRLIYYSQIVNDFQKGDIAEGYSVSREKKESFPLTVTSAQKNPTAFYLCASTASGRASAEQYFGPGTRLTVT.

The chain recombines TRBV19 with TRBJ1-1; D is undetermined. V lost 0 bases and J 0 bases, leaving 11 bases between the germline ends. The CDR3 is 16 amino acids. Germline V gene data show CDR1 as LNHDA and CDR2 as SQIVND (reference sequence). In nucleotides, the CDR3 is TGTGCCAGTAGTATAGACCTGCGACAAATGAACACTGAAGCTTTCTTT. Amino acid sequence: CASSIDLRQMNTEAFF.

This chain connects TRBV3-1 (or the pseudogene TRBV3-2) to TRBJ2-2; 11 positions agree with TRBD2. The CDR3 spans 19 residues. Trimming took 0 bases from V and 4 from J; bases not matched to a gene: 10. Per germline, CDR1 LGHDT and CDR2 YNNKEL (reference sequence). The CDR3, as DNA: TGTGCCAGCAGCCAAGATAGGATCACTAGCGGGAGTTCCACCGGGGAGCTGTTTTTT. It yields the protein CASSQDRITSGSSTGELFF.

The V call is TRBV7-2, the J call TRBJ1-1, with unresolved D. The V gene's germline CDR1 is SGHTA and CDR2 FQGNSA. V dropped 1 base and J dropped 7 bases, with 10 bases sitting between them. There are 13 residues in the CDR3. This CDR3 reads CASSLVRKDEAFF. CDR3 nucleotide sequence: TGTGCCAGCAGCTTAGTTCGAAAGGATGAAGCTTTCTTT.

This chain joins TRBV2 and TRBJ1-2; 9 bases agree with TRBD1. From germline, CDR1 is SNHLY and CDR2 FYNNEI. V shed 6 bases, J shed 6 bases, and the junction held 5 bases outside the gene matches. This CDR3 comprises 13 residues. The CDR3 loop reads CASSLQGADGYTF. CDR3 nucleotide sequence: TGTGCCAGCAGCCTACAGGGGGCCGATGGCTACACCTTC.

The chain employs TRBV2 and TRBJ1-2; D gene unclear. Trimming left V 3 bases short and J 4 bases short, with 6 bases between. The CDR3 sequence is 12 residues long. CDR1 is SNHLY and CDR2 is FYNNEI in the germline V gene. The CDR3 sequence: CASSEGSYGYTF. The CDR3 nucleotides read TGTGCCAGCAGTGAGGGCAGCTATGGCTACACCTTC.

DNA for the CDR3: TGTGCCAGCAGCAACAGGGGGCGAGGCACTGAAGCTTTCTTT. This codes for CASSNRGRGTEAFF. The chain carries TRBV6-5 and TRBJ1-1; 9 nucleotides align to TRBD1. The CDR3 sequence is 14 residues long. V lost 6 bases and J lost 4; bases outside the gene matches: 6. The germline CDR1 and CDR2 sequences are MNHEY and SVGAGI.

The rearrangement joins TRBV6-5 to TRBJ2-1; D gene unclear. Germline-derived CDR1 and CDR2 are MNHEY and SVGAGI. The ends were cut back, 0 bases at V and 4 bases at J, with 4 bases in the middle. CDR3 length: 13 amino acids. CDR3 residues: CASSYSRYNEQFF. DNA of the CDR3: TGTGCCAGCAGTTACTCGAGGTACAATGAGCAGTTCTTC.

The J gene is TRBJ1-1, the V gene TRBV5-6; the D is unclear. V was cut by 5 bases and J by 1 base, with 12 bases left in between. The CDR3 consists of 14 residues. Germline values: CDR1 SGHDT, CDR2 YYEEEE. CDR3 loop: CASRVGLGNTEAFF. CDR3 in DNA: TGTGCCAGCAGGGTCGGACTCGGGAACACTGAAGCTTTCTTT.

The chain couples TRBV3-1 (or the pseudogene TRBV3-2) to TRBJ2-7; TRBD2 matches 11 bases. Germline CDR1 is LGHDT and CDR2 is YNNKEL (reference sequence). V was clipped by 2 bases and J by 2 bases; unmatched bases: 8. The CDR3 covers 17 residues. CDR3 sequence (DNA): TGTGCCAGCAGCCAAACTAGCGGGAGTCGGTTTCCCTACGAGCAGTACTTC. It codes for CASSQTSGSRFPYEQYF.